Following are 2 T cell receptor beta chains from one sample sequenced in a study of identical twins. TCRdb processed the 5' RACE reads anew with MiXCR; each CDR3 protein has one entry. The sample has about 700,000 distinct CDR3 sequences; around 8.3% are singletons. This sample also belongs to another study, concerning yellow fever vaccine responses in identical twins.

The sequencing input was PBMCs. The receptors come from a woman younger than 30 in good health.

This clonotype occurred many times. This sequence joins TRBV7-3 and TRBJ2-6; D is uncertain. With 5 bases removed from V and 0 bases from J, the gap between germline ends came to 14 bases. In germline, CDR1 is SGHTA, CDR2 FQGTGA. The CDR3 runs to 17 residues. CDR3 sequence (DNA): TGTGCCAGCAGCCCAACTTCACGGAGCTCTGGGGCCAACGTCCTGACTTTC. This translates into CASSPTSRSSGANVLTF.

CDR3 coding DNA: TGCGCCAGCGGAGAGAACCGGGACACCTACACCTTC. Translation: CASGENRDTYTF. The V gene is TRBV4-1, the J gene TRBJ1-2; a weak D match, TRBD1 (6 bases). The germline CDR1 and CDR2 sequences are MGHRA and YSYEKL. The CDR3 contains 12 residues. Trimming took off 8 bases at V and 10 bases at J, with 17 bases between the two ends.